The 16 T cell receptor beta chains below come from one sample, sequenced in a study of post-analysis software for immune sequencing data. Prepared libraries of TCR beta cDNA carried unique molecular identifiers. TCRdb re-derived calls from the PCR reads in MiXCR, one entry per CDR3 protein. Of 750,000 to 950,000 distinct CDR3 sequences detected, roughly 50% appear once; the ten largest clones hold approximately 4.3%. No antigen has been identified for these receptors. Findings of the study overall: In patients, TRBV5-6, TRBV5-1 and TRBV20-1 belonged to five or six TRBV segments found more frequently than in controls.

The sequenced material came from blood. The receptors shown here come from a girl aged 5-17 years with multiple sclerosis.

The CDR3 here is CSAKGGWEQYF. CDR3 DNA: TGCAGTGCTAAGGGAGGATGGGAGCAGTACTTC. The chain links TRBV20-1 to TRBJ2-4; D is perhaps TRBD2 (6 bases). Germline V gene sequence: CDR1 DFQATT, CDR2 SNEGSKA (reference sequence). Trimming removed 4 bases from V and 13 bases from J, with 14 bases in between. This CDR3 has 11 residues.

As concerns this clonotype: The junction departs from germline at one end; a sequencing error may be responsible. The CDR3 region is CASSRGAGGNKQFF. The DNA for the CDR3 is TGTGCCAGCAGCCGGGGGGCAGGCGGCAATAAGCAGTTCTTC. This chain connects TRBV5-5 to TRBJ2-1; D is possibly TRBD2 (7 bases). The germline V gene has CDR1 SGHKS and CDR2 YYEKEE (reference sequence). This CDR3 has 14 residues.

The V gene is TRBV20-1, the J gene TRBJ1-5; TRBD1 is a possible D gene (6 bases). V was cut by 0 bases and J by 5 bases, with 11 bases left in between. CDR1 and CDR2 from the germline V gene are DFQATT and SNEGSKA (reference sequence). CDR3 length: 14 amino acids. CDR3 sequence: CSAREGQGHQPQHF. The CDR3 nucleotides read TGCAGTGCTAGAGAGGGGCAGGGGCATCAGCCCCAGCATTTT.

This sequence joins TRBV20-1 and TRBJ2-3, with D uncertain. The germline CDR1 and CDR2 sequences are DFQATT and SNEGSKA (reference sequence). V was shortened by 0 bases and J by 4 bases, with 11 bases between the two germline ends. This CDR3 has 14 residues. CDR3: CSARDRSPADTQYF. In DNA form, the CDR3 reads TGCAGTGCTAGAGATCGCAGCCCCGCAGATACGCAGTATTTT.

This chain uses TRBV27 with TRBJ2-1; 7 positions agree with TRBD1. The CDR3 extends over 12 amino acids. V lost 5 bases, J lost 9 bases, and 4 bases stayed unmatched. The germline V gene encodes CDR1 MNHEY and CDR2 SMNVEV (reference sequence). The CDR3 DNA sequence: TGTGCCAGCAGTGTATACAGGGGTGAGCAGTTCTTC. Translating it yields CASSVYRGEQFF.

The genes are TRBV20-1 and TRBJ2-1; the match to TRBD1 covers 10 bases. Germline V gene lookup returns CDR1 DFQATT and CDR2 SNEGSKA (reference sequence). This CDR3 has 14 residues. The V segment lost 6 bases and the J segment 7 bases; nucleotides outside the gene matches: 9. The DNA for the CDR3 is TGCAGTGCCATAGAGACAGGGGGCCTGAATGAGCAGTTCTTC. As protein: CSAIETGGLNEQFF.

The CDR3: CASSPPTGGIGNEQFF. For the CDR3, the DNA is TGTGCCAGCAGCCCACCGACAGGGGGAATAGGCAATGAGCAGTTCTTC. The J gene is TRBJ2-1, the V gene TRBV11-2; TRBD1 agrees at 9 bases. Germline V CDR1 and CDR2: SGHAT, FQNNGV. The CDR3 loop spans 16 amino acids. J lost 6 bases, V lost 5 bases, and 11 bases had no gene match.

This chain links TRBV9 with TRBJ2-7, with 9 bases aligning to TRBD1. Germline loops: CDR1 SGDLS, CDR2 YYNGEE. There are 15 residues in the CDR3. J lost 4 bases, V lost 3 bases, and 8 bases had no gene match. CDR3: CASSGSGTGLYEQYF. The CDR3 nucleotides read TGTGCCAGCAGCGGTTCCGGGACAGGGCTATACGAGCAGTACTTC.

The chain couples TRBV29-1 to TRBJ2-3; 12 positions agree with TRBD2. V lost 7 bases and J lost 2; bases outside the gene matches: 7. Germline assignment: CDR1 SQVTM and CDR2 ANQGSEA. The CDR3 length is 15 residues. CDR3 residues: CSAERTSGNTDTQYF. In nucleotides, the CDR3 is TGCAGCGCAGAACGGACTAGCGGGAACACAGATACGCAGTATTTT.

CDR3 sequence: CSAQLGGGETQYF. In DNA form, the CDR3 reads TGCAGTGCACAACTCGGGGGCGGAGAGACCCAGTACTTC. This chain uses TRBV20-1 with TRBJ2-7, with D perhaps given as TRBD1 or TRBD2 (6 bases each). The J call may be in error: the DNA end matches TRBJ2-5 better. Germline CDR1 is DFQATT and CDR2 is SNEGSKA (reference sequence). This CDR3 has 13 residues.

This rearrangement joins TRBV18 to TRBJ1-2; D unresolved. The CDR3 has 16 residues. V lost 3 bases to trimming and J lost 1 base, with 15 bases between them. Germline assignment: CDR1 KGHSH and CDR2 LQKENI. CDR3: CASSPSTQNSNYGYTF. The CDR3 DNA sequence: TGTGCCAGCTCACCGTCCACTCAGAACAGTAACTATGGCTACACCTTC.

The V and J genes are TRBV5-5 and TRBJ1-4; D remains unclear. The CDR3 is 12 amino acids. The germline gives CDR1 SGHKS, CDR2 YYEKEE (reference sequence). The ends were cut back, 4 bases at V and 8 bases at J, with 9 bases in the middle. CDR3 sequence: CASSEDGEKLFF. The DNA of the CDR3 is TGTGCCAGCAGCGAGGACGGGGAAAAACTGTTTTTT.

The rearrangement uses TRBV7-9 and TRBJ1-1; weak D call: TRBD1 (5 bases). The CDR3 runs to 15 residues. Germline assignment: CDR1 SEHNR and CDR2 FQNEAQ (reference sequence). V was trimmed by 3 bases and J by 1 base, leaving 12 bases between them. DNA of the CDR3: TGTGCCAGCAGCTTGAGCTCGACAGCGAACACTGAAGCTTTCTTT. This gives the protein CASSLSSTANTEAFF. Supplemented by reference TRBV7-9 and TRBJ1-1, the full variable domain reads DTGVSQNPRHKITKRGQNVTFRCDPISEHNRLYWYRQTLGQGPEFLTYFQNEAQLEKSRLLSDRFSAERPKGSFSTLEIQRTEQGDSAMYLCASSLSSTANTEAFFGQGTRLTVV.

The rearrangement joins TRBV9 to TRBJ2-1, with 12 bases fitting TRBD2. Germline V gene sequence: CDR1 SGDLS, CDR2 YYNGEE. This CDR3 contains 16 residues. The trim removed 3 bases at V and 9 bases at J, leaving 10 bases unmatched. CDR3 nucleotide sequence: TGTGCCAGCAGCGGCCTGACTAGCGGGAGATTCAGTGAGCAGTTCTTC. Its protein product is CASSGLTSGRFSEQFF. Filled out from reference TRBV9 and TRBJ2-1, the complete variable domain reads DSGVTQTPKHLITATGQRVTLRCSPRSGDLSVYWYQQSLDQGLQFLIQYYNGEERAKGNILERFSAQQFPDLHSELNLSSLELGDSALYFCASSGLTSGRFSEQFFGPGTRLTVL.

The rearrangement joins TRBV6-6 to TRBJ2-1, with 11 bases identical to TRBD1. The CDR3 covers 14 residues. Trimming removed 8 bases from V and 6 bases from J; junction bases left unmatched: 6. Germline-derived CDR1 and CDR2 are MNHNY and SVGAGI (reference sequence). CDR3: CASLDGTGGNEQFF. DNA for the CDR3: TGTGCCAGCCTCGACGGGACAGGGGGCAATGAGCAGTTCTTC.

V usage is TRBV4-1 and J usage is TRBJ1-2, with unresolved D. The CDR3 contains 16 residues. V was trimmed by 0 bases and J by 1 base, leaving 12 bases between them. Germline CDR1 reads MGHRA; CDR2 reads YSYEKL. The CDR3 nucleotides read TGCGCCAGCAGCCAAGAGCGGGCAGAATTTAACTATGGCTACACCTTC. Residues: CASSQERAEFNYGYTF.